These T cell receptor beta chains were read from a single sample in a study of early T cells in non-severe SARS-CoV-2 infection. Each CDR3 protein gets one entry after TCRdb re-called the 5' RACE reads with MiXCR. The table shows some 77,000 distinct CDR3 sequences, with 9.5% to 15% occurring only once. Sequencing used whole blood. These receptors were collected from an adult who was a healthcare worker with PCR-confirmed SARS-CoV-2 infection or an uninfected control (not recorded which). CDR3s include the opening cysteine and the closing phenylalanine or tryptophan. A D gene is named only where the DNA matches it firmly. Size values are once, few and many counts, or a class for expanded clones, and some rows have none.

J | V | size | D | CDR3 | DNA
TRBJ2-1 | TRBV12-3/TRBV12-4 | . | TRBD2 | CASIPTGLAYNEQFF | TGTGCCAGCATCCCAACGGGACTAGCTTACAATGAGCAGTTCTTC
TRBJ2-3 | TRBV6-2/TRBV6-3 | many | TRBD2 | CASSSGARGSTDTQYF | TGTGCCAGCAGTTCCGGAGCGCGGGGGAGCACAGATACGCAGTATTTT
TRBJ2-2 | TRBV29-1 | few | TRBD2 | CSAQTRLADTGELFF | TGCAGCGCCCAAACCCGACTAGCAGACACCGGGGAGCTGTTTTTT
TRBJ1-2 | TRBV20-1 | . | . | CSARGSPTANYGYTF | TGCAGTGCTAGGGGGTCCCCCACAGCTAACTATGGCTACACCTTC
TRBJ1-2 | TRBV11-2 | . | TRBD1 | CASSSNRDRRFYGYTF | TGTGCCAGCAGCTCCAACCGGGACAGGAGATTCTATGGCTACACCTTC
TRBJ2-4 | TRBV10-1 | . | TRBD2 | CASSSGSGKNIQYF | TGCGCCAGCAGTAGCGGGAGTGGCAAAAACATTCAGTACTTC
TRBJ1-5 | TRBV28 | many | TRBD1 | CASRWGTGRVQPQHF | TGTGCCAGCAGGTGGGGGACAGGGCGGGTTCAGCCCCAGCATTTT
TRBJ2-2 | TRBV28 | many | TRBD2 | CASSFLAGDTGELFF | TGTGCCAGCAGTTTTCTAGCGGGAGACACCGGGGAGCTGTTTTTT
TRBJ2-7 | TRBV11-2 | . | TRBD1 | CASSHYVDRENEQYF | TGTGCCAGCAGCCATTATGTCGACAGGGAAAACGAGCAGTACTTC
TRBJ1-1 | TRBV20-1 | . | TRBD1 | CSARDRESAEAFF | TGCAGTGCTCGGGACAGGGAGAGCGCTGAAGCTTTCTTT
TRBJ2-5 | TRBV7-8 | . | . | CASSLGEQTQYF | TGTGCCAGCAGCTTGGGGGAGCAGACCCAGTACTTC
TRBJ2-7 | TRBV27 | few | . | CASSAGTVSSYEQYF | TGTGCCAGCAGTGCGGGGACAGTTTCTTCCTACGAGCAGTACTTC
TRBJ2-3 | TRBV11-2 | few | . | CASSQGQISTDTQYF | TGTGCCAGCAGCCAAGGACAGATTAGCACAGATACGCAGTATTTT
TRBJ2-3 | TRBV10-3 | few | TRBD1 | CAISRTGEGVGTDTQYF | TGTGCCATCAGCCGAACAGGGGAAGGTGTAGGCACAGATACGCAGTATTTT
TRBJ1-5 | TRBV11-2 | many | . | CASSPGDQPQHF | TGTGCCAGCAGCCCCGGGGATCAGCCCCAGCATTTT
TRBJ2-1 | TRBV6-2/TRBV6-3 | . | . | CASRTPPTPGNEQFF | TGTGCCAGCAGGACCCCACCAACCCCCGGCAATGAGCAGTTCTTC
TRBJ2-7 | TRBV20-1 | . | TRBD2 | CSARVLAGGPRYEQYF | TGCAGTGCTAGAGTCCTAGCGGGAGGGCCCCGCTACGAGCAGTACTTC
TRBJ2-7 | TRBV4-1 | few | . | CASSQPGTASYEQYF | TGCGCCAGCAGCCAACCCGGGACGGCCTCCTACGAGCAGTACTTC
TRBJ2-7 | TRBV6-5 | . | TRBD1 | CASSFGTGIPYEQYF | TGTGCCAGCAGTTTCGGGACAGGGATCCCCTACGAGCAGTACTTC
TRBJ2-1 | TRBV28 | . | TRBD1 | CASSRPGTGNLGVVF | TGTGCCAGCAGTCGACCCGGGACAGGGAATTTGGGGGTGGTCTTC
TRBJ2-7 | TRBV28 | . | . | CASTPTGITSYEQYF | TGTGCCAGCACCCCCACAGGGATCACGTCCTACGAGCAGTACTTC
TRBJ2-2 | TRBV9 | . | . | CASSVGNTGELFF | TGTGCCAGCAGCGTAGGGAACACCGGGGAGCTGTTTTTT
TRBJ2-6 | TRBV19 | few | . | CATEPGSGANVLTF | TGTGCCACTGAACCGGGCTCTGGGGCCAACGTCCTGACTTTC
TRBJ2-7 | TRBV7-9 | many | . | CASSSRSYEQYF | TGTGCCAGCAGCTCCCGTTCCTACGAGCAGTACTTC
TRBJ1-3 | TRBV20-1 | . | . | CSARQGLSGNTIYF | TGCAGTGCTAGGCAGGGCCTCTCTGGAAACACCATATATTTT
TRBJ2-7 | TRBV5-1 | many | . | CASSIPGAGDEQYF | TGCGCCAGCTCCATTCCGGGGGCAGGGGATGAGCAGTACTTC
TRBJ2-7 | TRBV7-9 | . | . | CASTILTSDEQYF | TGTGCCAGCACCATTTTGACGTCGGACGAGCAGTACTTC
TRBJ1-1 | TRBV6-2/TRBV6-3 | many | . | CASSIVVESTEAFF | TGTGCCAGCAGCATCGTCGTCGAGAGCACTGAAGCTTTCTTT
TRBJ2-6 | TRBV10-2 | many | . | CASSERGSGANVLTF | TGCGCCAGCAGTGAGAGGGGCTCTGGGGCCAACGTCCTGACTTTC
TRBJ2-1 | TRBV4-1 | many | . | CASSQVAGRSYNEQFF | TGCGCCAGCAGCCAAGTTGCGGGTAGGTCCTACAATGAGCAGTTCTTC
TRBJ1-2 | TRBV12-5 | . | . | CASVLVLGQNYGYTF | TGTGCTAGTGTTTTGGTTCTAGGCCAGAACTATGGCTACACCTTC
TRBJ1-2 | TRBV9 | . | . | CASSVAPLGYGYTF | TGTGCCAGCAGCGTAGCCCCTCTAGGCTATGGCTACACCTTC
TRBJ1-1 | TRBV29-1 | . | . | CSAARVLNTEAFF | TGCAGCGCTGCCCGGGTGCTGAACACTGAAGCTTTCTTT
TRBJ2-5 | TRBV28 | . | . | CASSLAEGGTQYF | TGTGCCAGCAGTTTAGCTGAAGGAGGGACCCAGTACTTC
TRBJ1-6 | TRBV7-2 | few | . | CASSLVSDSPLHF | TGTGCCAGCAGCTTAGTATCGGATTCACCCCTCCACTTT
TRBJ1-1 | TRBV13 | few | TRBD1 | CASSQGGAATEAFF | TGTGCCAGCAGCCAAGGGGGCGCAGCGACTGAAGCTTTCTTT
TRBJ1-2 | TRBV20-1 | few | . | CSAIGPPGGYTF | TGCAGTGCTATCGGACCCCCGGGGGGCTACACCTTC
TRBJ1-2 | TRBV30 | few | TRBD1 | CAWSVVRTGDYGYTF | TGTGCCTGGAGTGTCGTAAGGACAGGGGATTATGGCTACACCTTC
TRBJ2-7 | TRBV4-3 | many | TRBD1 | CASTPGTGSSEQYF | TGCGCCAGCACCCCTGGGACAGGGTCGTCCGAGCAGTACTTC
TRBJ2-7 | TRBV7-2 | . | TRBD2 | CASSSRLALSSYEQYF | TGTGCCAGCAGCTCAAGACTAGCGCTTAGCTCCTACGAGCAGTACTTC
TRBJ2-7 | TRBV7-9 | . | . | CASSSGLVNEQYF | TGTGCCAGCAGCTCGGGACTTGTAAACGAGCAGTACTTC
TRBJ1-2 | TRBV9 | . | . | CASSVDTDYGYTF | TGTGCCAGCAGCGTAGACACAGATTATGGCTACACCTTC
TRBJ2-5 | TRBV7-9 | . | . | CASSWISRGETQYF | TGTGCCAGCAGCTGGATCTCGCGGGGAGAGACCCAGTACTTC
TRBJ2-2 | TRBV27 | many | . | CASSHTDTGELFF | TGTGCCAGCAGTCATACGGACACCGGGGAGCTGTTTTTT
TRBJ1-6 | TRBV6-1 | . | . | CASSTGTQKSSPLHF | TGTGCCAGCAGTACCGGGACCCAAAAGAGTTCACCCCTCCACTTT
TRBJ1-5 | TRBV28 | many | . | CASTTHQGQPQHF | TGTGCCAGCACCACTCACCAAGGTCAGCCCCAGCATTTT
TRBJ2-1 | TRBV19 | . | . | CASSIFFQSSYNEQFF | TGTGCCAGTAGTATATTTTTCCAGAGCTCCTACAATGAGCAGTTCTTC
TRBJ2-4 | TRBV28 | many | TRBD1 | CASSLLGTGVAKNIQYF | TGTGCCAGCAGTTTATTAGGGACAGGAGTAGCCAAAAACATTCAGTACTTC
TRBJ2-1 | TRBV4-3 | . | TRBD1 | CASSQGTGGANEQFF | TGCGCCAGCAGCCAAGGGACAGGGGGCGCGAATGAGCAGTTCTTC
TRBJ2-2 | TRBV29-1 | few | . | CSVLGVTGELFF | TGCAGCGTTCTAGGAGTAACCGGGGAGCTGTTTTTT
TRBJ1-1 | TRBV25-1 | . | . | CASSELGGQVNTEAFF | TGTGCCAGCAGTGAACTTGGAGGGCAGGTGAACACTGAAGCTTTCTTT